These 29 T cell receptor beta chains were sequenced from one sample in a study of shared clonotypes between healthy human individuals. Assay used: immunoSEQ multiplex PCR; TCRdb lists only in-frame clones, some missing. The repertoire holds about 2 million clones, about 95% seen once, with 0.9% to 1.3% in the top ten. Naive CD8 isolation took CD45RO-negative cells positively selected for CCR7 and excluded terminally differentiated effector memory CD45RA+ cells. The sample consisted of naive CD8+ T cells sorted from blood. Every receptor here comes from a man younger than 30 in good health.

V and J are TRBV7-9 and TRBJ1-5; 12 bases align to TRBD1. The CDR3 loop spans 17 amino acids. V shed 4 bases and J 5 bases; nucleotides not matched to a gene: 9. Per germline, CDR1 SEHNR and CDR2 FQNEAQ (reference sequence). CDR3 sequence (DNA): TGTGCCAGCAGCTCAGACCGGGACAGGGGGCAGGATCAGCCCCAGCATTTT. Encoded protein: CASSSDRDRGQDQPQHF.

A word on this clone: This CDR3 fails to terminate in the conserved phenylalanine or tryptophan, so it likely reflects a read error. The chain is built from TRBV5-1 and TRBJ1-1; D might be TRBD1 (5 bases). Trimming shortened V by 4 bases and J by 1 base, and 14 bases separated the two germline ends. CDR3 length: 15 amino acids. Germline assignment: CDR1 SGHRS and CDR2 YFSETQ. The CDR3 coding sequence is TGCGCCAGCAGCCGTGCAGGGCTAGGGAACACTGAAGCTTTCCTT. Translation gives CASSRAGLGNTEAFL.

This chain uses TRBV6-5 with TRBJ1-1, with no clear D. The ends were cut back, 0 bases at V and 3 bases at J, with 8 bases in the middle. Per germline, CDR1 MNHEY and CDR2 SVGAGI. This CDR3 is 14 amino acids long. The CDR3 spells CASSYSLGYTEAFF. CDR3 DNA: TGTGCCAGCAGTTACTCGCTGGGGTACACTGAAGCTTTCTTT.

The rearrangement uses TRBV18 and TRBJ2-1; 8 nucleotides match TRBD2. With 4 bases clipped from V and 7 bases from J, the junction kept 12 bases outside the gene matches. There are 16 residues in the CDR3. CDR1 KGHSH and CDR2 LQKENI come from the germline V gene. CDR3 region: CASSQQPGLGLNEQFF. In DNA form, the CDR3 reads TGTGCCAGCTCACAACAACCGGGACTAGGACTGAATGAGCAGTTCTTC. The complete variable domain, with remaining parts taken from reference TRBV18 and TRBJ2-1, reads NAGVMQNPRHLVRRRGQEARLRCSPMKGHSHVYWYRQLPEEGLKFMVYLQKENIIDESGMPKERFSAEFPKEGPSILRIQQVVRGDSAAYFCASSQQPGLGLNEQFFGPGTRLTVL.

A single count supports this clone. This chain links TRBV7-9 with TRBJ2-7; 7 nucleotides line up with TRBD2. The ends lost 4 bases at V and 0 bases at J; junction bases unmatched: 6. Germline CDR1 and CDR2: SEHNR and FQNEAQ (reference sequence). This CDR3 is built from 15 residues. The CDR3 bases are TGTGCCAGCAGCTCCAGCGGGGCTTTCTCCTACGAGCAGTACTTC. This codes for CASSSSGAFSYEQYF.

This chain links TRBV10-3 with TRBJ2-7; no clear D gene. The V end was cut by 6 bases, the J end by 2 bases, with 11 bases between. This CDR3 comprises 13 residues. Germline V CDR1 and CDR2: ENHRY, SYGVKD. CDR3 in amino acids: CAIRDIDPYEQYF. CDR3 DNA sequence: TGTGCCATCAGAGATATCGACCCCTACGAGCAGTACTTC.

This rearrangement joins TRBV29-1 to TRBJ1-4; 7 bases are shared with TRBD1. The CDR3 is 16 residues long. In germline, CDR1 is SQVTM, CDR2 ANQGSEA. The junction had 17 bases not matched to a gene; V was cut back by 5 bases and J by 8 bases. The CDR3 nucleotides are TGCAGCGTTCAATTACTCGGAGAAGGGGGCGACGAAAAACTGTTTTTT. This translates into CSVQLLGEGGDEKLFF.

This chain links TRBV5-6 with TRBJ1-6; tentative D call: TRBD1 (6 bases). CDR1 and CDR2 (germline): SGHDT, YYEEEE. Deletions cut 4 bases from V and 10 bases from J, with 18 bases between. The CDR3 is 15 residues long. The CDR3 sequence is CASSREQQGNSPLHF. DNA for the CDR3: TGTGCCAGCAGCAGGGAGCAGCAGGGGAACTCACCCCTCCACTTT.

V is TRBV6-1 and J is TRBJ1-2; D possibly corresponds to TRBD1 (5 bases). CDR1 is MNHNS and CDR2 is SASEGT in the germline V gene. Trimming removed 2 bases from V and 12 bases from J, with 19 bases in between. The CDR3 contains 14 residues. The CDR3 is CASSELAGTPADTF. CDR3 DNA: TGTGCCAGCAGTGAACTAGCCGGGACCCCGGCGGACACCTTC.

This clone came up once. The chain employs TRBV2 and TRBJ2-5; D is ambiguous. The CDR3 runs to 16 residues. The germline V gene has CDR1 SNHLY and CDR2 FYNNEI. Between the trimmed V and J ends, which lost 4 bases and 5 bases, there was a span of 20 bases. The CDR3 reads CASSVSRETNGETQYF. The CDR3 DNA follows: TGTGCCAGCAGTGTAAGTCGTGAGACGAACGGGGAGACCCAGTACTTC.

The genes are TRBV10-3 and TRBJ2-1; D not resolved. Trimming removed 8 bases from V and 0 bases from J, with 11 bases in between. The germline CDR1 and CDR2 sequences are ENHRY and SYGVKD. The CDR3 has 14 amino acids. CDR3 sequence: CAIAAVGSYNEQFF. CDR3 coding DNA: TGTGCCATCGCCGCAGTAGGCTCCTACAATGAGCAGTTCTTC.

This chain connects TRBV5-1 to TRBJ2-1; TRBD2 aligns across 11 bases. Germline CDR1 SGHRS, CDR2 YFSETQ. CDR3 length: 14 residues. Losses at the gene ends were 4 bases for V and 8 bases for J; bases not matched to a gene: 5. CDR3 DNA sequence: TGCGCCAGCAGCCCGGGACTAGCGGTGGATGAGCAGTTCTTC. This translates into CASSPGLAVDEQFF. The full variable domain, its missing parts supplied by reference TRBV5-1 and TRBJ2-1, is KAGVTQTPRYLIKTRGQQVTLSCSPISGHRSVSWYQQTPGQGLQFLFEYFSETQRNKGNFPGRFSGRQFSNSRSEMNVSTLELGDSALYLCASSPGLAVDEQFFGPGTRLTVL.

The V call is TRBV14, the J call TRBJ2-3; a weak D match, TRBD2 (6 bases). CDR3 length equals 16 residues. V lost 3 bases to trimming and J lost 2 bases, with 15 bases between them. Looked up from germline, CDR1 is SGHDN and CDR2 is FVKESK. CDR3 DNA sequence: TGTGCCAGCAGCCAGGCCGCGGGACTGAACACAGATACGCAGTATTTT. Protein product: CASSQAAGLNTDTQYF.

This clone was seen once. The chain couples TRBV10-3 to TRBJ2-1, with 8 nucleotides matching TRBD2. The V segment lost 0 bases and the J segment 2 bases; nucleotides outside the gene matches: 6. The germline CDR1 and CDR2 sequences are ENHRY and SYGVKD. The CDR3 covers 17 residues. CDR3 DNA sequence: TGTGCCATCAGTGAGTCCCCACTAGCGGTTCCCTACAATGAGCAGTTCTTC. Translation: CAISESPLAVPYNEQFF.

The chain employs TRBV25-1 and TRBJ1-1; possibly TRBD1 for D (5 bases). Germline CDR1 MGHDK, CDR2 SYGVNS. V shed 3 bases and J shed 4 bases, with 15 bases lying between them. The CDR3 is 15 amino acids. The CDR3 nucleotides are TGTGCCAGCAGTGATTCCTCCGGAGGGGTCACTGAAGCTTTCTTT. This codes for CASSDSSGGVTEAFF.

CDR3 nucleotide sequence: TGTGCCAGCAGCCTGGGACTATCTCCGGATACGCAGTATTTT. It yields the protein CASSLGLSPDTQYF. This chain connects TRBV13 to TRBJ2-3; 7 positions match TRBD2. Germline-derived CDR1 and CDR2 are PRHDT and FYEKMQ (reference sequence). The trim removed 5 bases at V and 6 bases at J, leaving 8 bases unmatched. The CDR3 is 14 residues long. Together with reference TRBV13 and TRBJ2-3, the CDR3 gives the full variable domain: AAGVIQSPRHLIKEKRETATLKCYPIPRHDTVYWYQQGPGQDPQFLISFYEKMQSDKGSIPDRFSAQQFSDYHSELNMSSLELGDSALYFCASSLGLSPDTQYFGPGTRLTVL.

CDR3 loop: CTSSRTGLGEQFF. Here the CDR3 DNA reads TGCACCAGCAGCCGAACAGGACTAGGAGAGCAGTTCTTC. V and J are TRBV1 and TRBJ2-1; the listed D gene, TRBD2, was not tested against the DNA. TRBV1 is assigned pseudogene status. The CDR3 has 13 residues.

This chain uses TRBV10-1 with TRBJ2-3; a weak D match, TRBD2 (6 bases). Germline assignment: CDR1 WNHNN and CDR2 SYGVQD (reference sequence). Trimming took off 4 bases at V and 1 base at J, with 6 bases between the two ends. This CDR3 region has 13 residues. The DNA for the CDR3 is TGCGCCAGCAGTGCTAGCGGCACAGATACGCAGTATTTT. It is translated as CASSASGTDTQYF.

CDR3 sequence reads: CASSAQANYGYTF. The CDR3 DNA reads TGCGCCAGCAGCGCCCAGGCTAACTATGGCTACACCTTC. J is TRBJ1-2 and V is TRBV5-1; D is undetermined. Germline CDR1 is SGHRS and CDR2 is YFSETQ. This CDR3 has 13 residues. V lost 4 bases and J 0 bases, leaving 7 bases between the germline ends.

With respect to this clone: The sample contains more than one DNA sequence encoding this CDR3. The chain links TRBV10-3 to TRBJ2-7; no definite D call. CDR1 and CDR2 (germline): ENHRY, SYGVKD. The CDR3 has 13 amino acids. V dropped 6 bases and J dropped 3 bases, with 12 bases sitting between them. CDR3 sequence reads: CAISEDRDYEQYF. As DNA, the CDR3 is TGTGCCATCAGCGAGGACCGAGACTACGAGCAGTACTTC.

A note on this clone: The same CDR3 also results from other DNA sequences found in this sample. The chain recombines TRBV4-3 with TRBJ2-6; D call uncertain. The CDR3 sequence is 14 residues long. Trimming took off 0 bases at V and 0 bases at J, with 0 bases between the two ends. Germline V gene sequence: CDR1 LGHNA, CDR2 YSLEER. The CDR3: CASSQDSGANVLTF. CDR3 sequence (DNA): TGCGCCAGCAGCCAAGACTCTGGGGCCAACGTCCTGACTTTC.

CDR3 sequence (DNA): TGTGCCAGCTCGAATGGGAGGGGAGGCGGGGAGCTGTTTTTT. This encodes CASSNGRGGGELFF. V and J are TRBV13 and TRBJ2-2, with 7 bases fitting TRBD2. V lost 8 bases and J lost 7; bases outside the gene matches: 10. Per the germline V gene, CDR1 is PRHDT and CDR2 is FYEKMQ (reference sequence). This CDR3 contains 14 residues.

The chain is built from TRBV30 and TRBJ2-5; 9 bases line up with TRBD2. The CDR3 totals 15 residues. The V segment lost 4 bases and the J segment 1 base; nucleotides outside the gene matches: 7. CDR1 and CDR2 (germline): GTSNPN, SVGIG (reference sequence). CDR3 loop: CAWNDGSGGQETQYF. The CDR3 nucleotides are TGTGCCTGGAACGACGGTAGCGGGGGCCAAGAGACCCAGTACTTC.

The rearrangement joins TRBV4-3 to TRBJ1-6, with 8 bases that match TRBD1. This CDR3 has 15 amino acids. J lost 10 bases, V lost 0 bases, and 5 bases had no gene match. Germline V gene data show CDR1 as LGHNA and CDR2 as YSLEER. The CDR3 DNA reads as TGCGCCAGCAGCCAAGAATCAGGGGGCTACTCACCCCTCCACTTT. Its protein product is CASSQESGGYSPLHF.

V is TRBV9 and J is TRBJ2-7; D possibly uses TRBD1 or TRBD2 (5 bases each). The CDR3 is 15 residues long. CDR1 is SGDLS and CDR2 is YYNGEE in the germline V gene. Between the trimmed V and J ends, which lost 3 bases and 3 bases, there was a span of 16 bases. The CDR3 spells CASSAPRAGHYEQYF. CDR3 DNA sequence: TGTGCCAGCAGCGCGCCGAGGGCAGGGCACTACGAGCAGTACTTC.

The chain is built from TRBV7-6 and TRBJ2-2; D not resolved. The CDR3 consists of 15 residues. Trimming removed 7 bases at V and 1 base at J, with 13 bases between. Germline assignment: CDR1 SGHVS and CDR2 FNYEAQ. The DNA of the CDR3 is TGTGCCAGCACGGACCTGGATGTGAACACCGGGGAGCTGTTTTTT. As protein: CASTDLDVNTGELFF.

This clone was counted a single time. The genes are TRBV7-8 and TRBJ2-7; 7 bases are shared with TRBD1. Germline values: CDR1 SGHVS, CDR2 FQNEAQ. CDR3 size: 15 residues. The ends lost 2 bases at V and 3 bases at J; junction bases unmatched: 7. The CDR3: CASSLRDSINYEQYF. The CDR3, as DNA: TGTGCCAGCAGCTTAAGGGACAGCATAAACTACGAGCAGTACTTC. The entire variable domain, with the rest obtained from reference TRBV7-8 and TRBJ2-7, is as follows: GAGVSQSPRYKVAKRGQDVALRCDPISGHVSLFWYQQALGQGPEFLTYFQNEAQLDKSGLPSDRFFAERPEGSVSTLKIQRTQQEDSAVYLCASSLRDSINYEQYFGPGTRLTVT.

The V call is TRBV28, the J call TRBJ2-3; 8 nucleotides agree with TRBD1. This CDR3 has 17 amino acids. V trimming: 4 bases; J trimming: 4 bases; junction bases outside the gene matches: 13. CDR1 and CDR2 (germline): MDHEN, SYDVKM. The CDR3 here is CASSSGTGKVLADTQYF. CDR3 DNA sequence: TGTGCCAGCAGTTCCGGGACAGGAAAGGTTCTCGCAGATACGCAGTATTTT.

The chain has TRBV19 and TRBJ1-4; no firm D call. The CDR3 totals 14 residues. The V gene lost 4 bases and the J gene lost 5 bases, with 11 bases spanning the gap. The germline gives CDR1 LNHDA, CDR2 SQIVND (reference sequence). The CDR3 loop reads CASSTENFNEKLFF. The CDR3 region has the DNA TGTGCCAGTAGTACCGAGAACTTCAATGAAAAACTGTTTTTT.